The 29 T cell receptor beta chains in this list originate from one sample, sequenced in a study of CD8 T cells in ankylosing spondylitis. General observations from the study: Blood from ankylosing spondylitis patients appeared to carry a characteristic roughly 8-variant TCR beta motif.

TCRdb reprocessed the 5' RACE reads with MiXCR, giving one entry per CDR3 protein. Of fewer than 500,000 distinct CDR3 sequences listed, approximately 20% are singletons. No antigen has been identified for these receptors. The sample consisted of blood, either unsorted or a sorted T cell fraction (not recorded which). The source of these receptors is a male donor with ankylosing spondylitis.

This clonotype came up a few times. In nucleotides, the CDR3 is TGCGCCAGCAGAGGCCGTCGACAGGGGGTAGAGACCCAGTACTTC. Protein sequence: CASRGRRQGVETQYF. The genes are TRBV5-1 and TRBJ2-5, with TRBD1 identical over 9 bases. Unmatched junction bases numbered 9, after V lost 5 bases and J lost 4 bases. Looked up from germline, CDR1 is SGHRS and CDR2 is YFSETQ. The CDR3 extends over 15 amino acids.

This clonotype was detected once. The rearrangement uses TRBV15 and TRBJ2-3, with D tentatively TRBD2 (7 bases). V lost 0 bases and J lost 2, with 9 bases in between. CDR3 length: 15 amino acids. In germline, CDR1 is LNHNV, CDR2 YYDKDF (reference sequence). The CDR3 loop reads CATSREGGLTDTQYF. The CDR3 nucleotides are TGTGCCACCAGCAGAGAGGGGGGGCTCACAGATACGCAGTATTTT.

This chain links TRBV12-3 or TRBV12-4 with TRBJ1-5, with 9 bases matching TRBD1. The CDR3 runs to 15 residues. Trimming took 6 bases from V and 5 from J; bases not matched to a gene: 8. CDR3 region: CASSPPGQGHQPQHF. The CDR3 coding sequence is TGTGCCAGCAGCCCCCCCGGACAGGGGCATCAGCCCCAGCATTTT.

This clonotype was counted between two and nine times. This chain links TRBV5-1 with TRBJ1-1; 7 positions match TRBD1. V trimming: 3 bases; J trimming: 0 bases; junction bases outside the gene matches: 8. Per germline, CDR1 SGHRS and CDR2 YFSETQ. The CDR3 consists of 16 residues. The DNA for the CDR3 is TGCGCCAGCAGCTCTCCTGACAGGGCACTGAACACTGAAGCTTTCTTT. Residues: CASSSPDRALNTEAFF.

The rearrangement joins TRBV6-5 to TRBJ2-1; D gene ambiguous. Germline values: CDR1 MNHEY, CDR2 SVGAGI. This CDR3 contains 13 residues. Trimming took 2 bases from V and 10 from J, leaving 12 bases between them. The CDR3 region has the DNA TGTGCCAGCAGTTACGTAGTCCTCTCAGAGCAGTTCTTC. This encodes CASSYVVLSEQFF.

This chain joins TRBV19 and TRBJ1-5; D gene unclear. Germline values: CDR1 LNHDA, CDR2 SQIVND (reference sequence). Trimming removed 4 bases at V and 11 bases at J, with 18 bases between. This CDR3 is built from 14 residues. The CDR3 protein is CASSTPLHSWSQHF. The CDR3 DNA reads TGTGCCAGTAGTACCCCTCTTCACAGCTGGTCCCAGCATTTT.

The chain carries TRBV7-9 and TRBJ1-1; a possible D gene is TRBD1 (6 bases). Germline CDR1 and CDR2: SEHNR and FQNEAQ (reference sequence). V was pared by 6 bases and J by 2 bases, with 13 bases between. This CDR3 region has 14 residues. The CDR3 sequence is CASRSMGGNTEAFF. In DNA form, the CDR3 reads TGTGCCAGCAGATCGATGGGGGGCAACACTGAAGCTTTCTTT.

CDR3 region: CASSLSINTEAFF. The CDR3 coding sequence is TGTGCCAGCAGCCTCTCCATAAACACTGAAGCTTTCTTT. The chain has TRBV7-3 and TRBJ1-1, with D unresolved. The CDR3 length is 13 residues. V gave up 5 bases and J gave up 2 bases, with 9 bases separating them. In germline, CDR1 is SGHTA, CDR2 FQGTGA.

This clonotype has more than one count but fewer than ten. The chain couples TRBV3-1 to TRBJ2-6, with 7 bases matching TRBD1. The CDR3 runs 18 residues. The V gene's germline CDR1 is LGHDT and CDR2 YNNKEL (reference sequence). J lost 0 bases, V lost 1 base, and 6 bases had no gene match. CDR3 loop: CASSQAPGQFSGANVLTF. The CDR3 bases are TGTGCCAGCAGCCAAGCACCGGGACAGTTCTCTGGGGCCAACGTCCTGACTTTC.

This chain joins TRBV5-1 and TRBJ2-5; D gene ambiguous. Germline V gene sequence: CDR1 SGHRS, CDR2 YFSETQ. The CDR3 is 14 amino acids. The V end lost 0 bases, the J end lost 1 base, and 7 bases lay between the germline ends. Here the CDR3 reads CASSLEASQETQYF. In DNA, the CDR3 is TGCGCCAGCAGCTTGGAGGCTAGCCAAGAGACCCAGTACTTC.

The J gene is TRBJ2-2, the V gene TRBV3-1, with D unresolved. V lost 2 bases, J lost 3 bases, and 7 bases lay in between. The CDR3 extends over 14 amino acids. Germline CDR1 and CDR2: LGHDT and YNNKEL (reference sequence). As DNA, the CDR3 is TGTGCCAGCAGCCAATTTGGGTACACCGGGGAGCTGTTTTTT. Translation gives CASSQFGYTGELFF.

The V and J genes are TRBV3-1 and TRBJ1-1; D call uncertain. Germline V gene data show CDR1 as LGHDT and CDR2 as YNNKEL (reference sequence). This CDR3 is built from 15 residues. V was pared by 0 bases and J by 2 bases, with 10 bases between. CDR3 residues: CASSQDWQSNTEAFF. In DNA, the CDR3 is TGTGCCAGCAGCCAAGACTGGCAGAGTAACACTGAAGCTTTCTTT.

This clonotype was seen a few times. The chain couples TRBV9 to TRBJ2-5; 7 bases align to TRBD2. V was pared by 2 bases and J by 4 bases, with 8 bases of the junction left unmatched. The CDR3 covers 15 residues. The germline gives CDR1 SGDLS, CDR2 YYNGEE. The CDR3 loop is CASSVTAGNGETQYF. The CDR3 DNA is TGTGCCAGCAGCGTGACAGCGGGAAACGGAGAGACCCAGTACTTC.

The CDR3: CASSTTGTNTQYF. CDR3 bases: TGTGCCAGCAGTACAACCGGGACTAATACGCAGTATTTT. The chain combines TRBV6-1 with TRBJ2-3; 7 bases fit TRBD2. The ends lost 5 bases at V and 7 bases at J; junction bases unmatched: 6. Germline CDR1 is MNHNS and CDR2 is SASEGT. CDR3 size: 13 residues.

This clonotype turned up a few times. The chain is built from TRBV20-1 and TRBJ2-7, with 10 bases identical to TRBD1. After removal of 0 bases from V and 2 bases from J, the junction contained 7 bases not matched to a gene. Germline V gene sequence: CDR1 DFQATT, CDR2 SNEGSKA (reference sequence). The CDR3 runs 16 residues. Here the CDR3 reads CSARESRDRGTYEQYF. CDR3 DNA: TGCAGTGCTAGAGAGAGCCGGGACAGGGGAACCTACGAGCAGTACTTC.

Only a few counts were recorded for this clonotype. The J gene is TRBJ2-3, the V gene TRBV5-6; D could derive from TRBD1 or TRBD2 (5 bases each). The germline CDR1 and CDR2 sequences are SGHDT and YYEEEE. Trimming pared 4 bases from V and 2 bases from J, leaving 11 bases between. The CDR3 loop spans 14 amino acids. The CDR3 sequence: CASSRDGATDTQYF. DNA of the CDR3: TGTGCCAGCAGCCGGGACGGAGCCACAGATACGCAGTATTTT.

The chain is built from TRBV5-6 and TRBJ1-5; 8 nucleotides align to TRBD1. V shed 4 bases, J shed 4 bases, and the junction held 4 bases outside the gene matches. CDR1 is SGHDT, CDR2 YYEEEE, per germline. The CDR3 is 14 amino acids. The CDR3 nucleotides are TGTGCCAGCAGCGGGCGACAGGGGAATCAGCCCCAGCATTTT. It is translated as CASSGRQGNQPQHF.

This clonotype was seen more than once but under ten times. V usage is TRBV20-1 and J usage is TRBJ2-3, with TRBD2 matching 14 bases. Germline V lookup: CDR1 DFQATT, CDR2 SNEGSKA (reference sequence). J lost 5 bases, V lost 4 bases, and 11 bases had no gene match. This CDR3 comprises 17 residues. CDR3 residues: CSATGLAGGYARDTQYF. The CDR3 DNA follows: TGCAGTGCTACCGGACTAGCGGGAGGATACGCGCGAGATACGCAGTATTTT.

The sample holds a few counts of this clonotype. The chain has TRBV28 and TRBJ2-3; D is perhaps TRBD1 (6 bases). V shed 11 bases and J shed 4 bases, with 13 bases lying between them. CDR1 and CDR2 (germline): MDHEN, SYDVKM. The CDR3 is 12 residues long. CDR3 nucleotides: TGTGCCGGGGGCGGAGAGGCAGATACGCAGTATTTT. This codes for CAGGGEADTQYF.

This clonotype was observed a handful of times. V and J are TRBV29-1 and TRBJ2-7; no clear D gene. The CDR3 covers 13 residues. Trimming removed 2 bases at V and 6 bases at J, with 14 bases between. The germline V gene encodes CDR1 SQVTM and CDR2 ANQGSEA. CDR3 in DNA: TGCAGCGTTGAACTCCTACCTCGGTCCGAGCAGTACTTC. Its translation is CSVELLPRSEQYF.

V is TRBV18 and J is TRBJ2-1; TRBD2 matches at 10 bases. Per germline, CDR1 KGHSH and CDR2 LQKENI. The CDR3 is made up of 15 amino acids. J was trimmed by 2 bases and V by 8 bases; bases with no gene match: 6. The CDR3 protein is CASQRTSGPYNEQFF. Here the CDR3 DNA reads TGTGCCAGCCAAAGGACTAGCGGACCCTACAATGAGCAGTTCTTC.

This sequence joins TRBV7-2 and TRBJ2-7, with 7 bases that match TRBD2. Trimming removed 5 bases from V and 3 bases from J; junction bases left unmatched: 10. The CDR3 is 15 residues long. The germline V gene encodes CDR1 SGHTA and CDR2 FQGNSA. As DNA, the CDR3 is TGTGCCAGCAGCCCAGAGGGCGGGAGTGACTACGAGCAGTACTTC. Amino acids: CASSPEGGSDYEQYF. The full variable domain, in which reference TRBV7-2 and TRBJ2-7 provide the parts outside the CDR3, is GAGVSQSPSNKVTEKGKDVELRCDPISGHTALYWYRQSLGQGLEFLIYFQGNSAPDKSGLPSDRFSAERTGGSVSTLTIQRTQQEDSAVYLCASSPEGGSDYEQYFGPGTRLTVT.

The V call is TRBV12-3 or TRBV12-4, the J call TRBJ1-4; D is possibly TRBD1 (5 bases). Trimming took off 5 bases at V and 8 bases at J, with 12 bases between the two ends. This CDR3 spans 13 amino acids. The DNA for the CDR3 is TGTGCCAGCAGTCCAAGGGGTGTCGAAAAACTGTTTTTT. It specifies CASSPRGVEKLFF.

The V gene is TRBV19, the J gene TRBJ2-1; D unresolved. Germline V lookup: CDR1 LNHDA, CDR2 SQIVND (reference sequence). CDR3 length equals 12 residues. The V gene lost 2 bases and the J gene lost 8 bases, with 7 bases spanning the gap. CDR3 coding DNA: TGTGCCAGTAGTATACGCCTCGATGAGCAGTTCTTC. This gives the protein CASSIRLDEQFF. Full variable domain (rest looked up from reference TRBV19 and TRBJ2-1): DGGITQSPKYLFRKEGQNVTLSCEQNLNHDAMYWYRQDPGQGLRLIYYSQIVNDFQKGDIAEGYSVSREKKESFPLTVTSAQKNPTAFYLCASSIRLDEQFFGPGTRLTVL.

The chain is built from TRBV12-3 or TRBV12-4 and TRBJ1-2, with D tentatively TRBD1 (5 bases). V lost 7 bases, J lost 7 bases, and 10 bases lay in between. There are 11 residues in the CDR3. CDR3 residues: CASTRQFGYTF. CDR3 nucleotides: TGTGCCAGCACCCGACAGTTTGGCTACACCTTC.

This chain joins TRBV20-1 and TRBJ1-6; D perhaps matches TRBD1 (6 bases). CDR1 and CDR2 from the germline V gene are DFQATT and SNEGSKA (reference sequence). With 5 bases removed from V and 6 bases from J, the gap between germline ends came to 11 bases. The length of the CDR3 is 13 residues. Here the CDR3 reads CSALDRLNSPLHF. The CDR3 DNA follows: TGCAGTGCTCTTGACAGGCTTAATTCACCCCTCCACTTT.

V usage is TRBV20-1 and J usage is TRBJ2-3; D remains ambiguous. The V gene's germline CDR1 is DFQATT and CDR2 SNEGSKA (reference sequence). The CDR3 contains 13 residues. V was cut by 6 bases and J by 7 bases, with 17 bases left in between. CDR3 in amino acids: CSARRPTDYTQYF. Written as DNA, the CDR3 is TGCAGTGCCCGCCGGCCGACGGATTATACGCAGTATTTT.

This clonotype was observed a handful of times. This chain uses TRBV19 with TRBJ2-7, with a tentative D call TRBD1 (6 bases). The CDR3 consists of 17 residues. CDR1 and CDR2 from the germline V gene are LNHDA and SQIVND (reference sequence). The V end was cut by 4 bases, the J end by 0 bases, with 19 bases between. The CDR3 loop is CASSTFLRRGNSYEQYF. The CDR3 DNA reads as TGTGCCAGTAGTACCTTCCTTCGAAGGGGGAACTCCTACGAGCAGTACTTC.

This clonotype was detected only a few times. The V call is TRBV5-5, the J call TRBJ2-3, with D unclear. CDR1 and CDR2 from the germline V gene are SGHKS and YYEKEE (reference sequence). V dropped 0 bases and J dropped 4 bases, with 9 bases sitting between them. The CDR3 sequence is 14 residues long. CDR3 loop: CASSLEHYADTQYF. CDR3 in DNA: TGTGCCAGCAGCTTGGAACACTACGCAGATACGCAGTATTTT.